This T cell receptor (beta chain) was obtained from a study of T cells in Graves' hyperthyroidism and ophthalmopathy. The germline V gene encodes CDR1 MNHNS and CDR2 SASEGT. This CDR3 comprises 14 residues. V lost 6 bases to trimming and J lost 5 bases; unmatched junction nucleotides: 9. This clonotype occurred a few times. There were TCR beta CDR3 regions amplified from RNA transcripts. RT-PCR in the first round (using the HTBI primer set) targeted the TCR CDR3. Via MiXCR, TCRdb re-called the multiplex PCR reads, giving one row per CDR3 protein. The sample has about 520,000 distinct CDR3 sequences; approximately 25% are singletons.

The sample taken for sequencing was blood. This TCR was sampled from a woman aged 25 to 39 with Graves' ophthalmopathy. The rearrangement uses TRBV6-1 and TRBJ2-5; 7 bases line up with TRBD1. The CDR3 DNA follows: TGTGCCAGCAGGGGACAGCCCAAAGAGGAGACCCAGTACTTC. Protein: CASRGQPKEETQYF.